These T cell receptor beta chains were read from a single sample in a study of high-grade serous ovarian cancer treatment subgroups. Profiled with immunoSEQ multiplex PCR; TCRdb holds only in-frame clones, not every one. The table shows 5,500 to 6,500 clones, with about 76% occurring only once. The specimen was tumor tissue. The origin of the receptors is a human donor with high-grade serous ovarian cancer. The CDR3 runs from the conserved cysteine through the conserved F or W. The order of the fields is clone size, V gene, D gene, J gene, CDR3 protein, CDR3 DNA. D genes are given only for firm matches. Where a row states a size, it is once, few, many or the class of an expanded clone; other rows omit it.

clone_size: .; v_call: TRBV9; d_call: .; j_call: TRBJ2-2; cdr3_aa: CASSVLGASGELFF; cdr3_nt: TGTGCCAGCAGCGTCTTGGGGGCGTCTGGGGAGCTGTTTTTT
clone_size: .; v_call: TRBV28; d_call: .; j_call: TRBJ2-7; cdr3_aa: CASSLQGSSSYEQYF; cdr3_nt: TGTGCCAGCAGTTTACAGGGGTCGAGCTCCTACGAGCAGTACTTC
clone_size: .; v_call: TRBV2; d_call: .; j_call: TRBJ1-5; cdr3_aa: CASRSTTGTTNQPQHF; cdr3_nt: TGTGCCAGCAGATCCACTACAGGGACGACAAATCAGCCCCAGCATTTT
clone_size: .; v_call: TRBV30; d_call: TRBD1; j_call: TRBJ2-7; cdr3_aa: CAWRGTGTGGNYEQYF; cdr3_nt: TGTGCCTGGAGGGGGACCGGGACAGGAGGGAACTACGAGCAGTACTTC
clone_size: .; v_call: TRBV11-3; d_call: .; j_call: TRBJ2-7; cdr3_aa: CASSLIFSYEQYF; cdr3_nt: TGTGCCAGCAGCTTAATTTTTAGCTACGAGCAGTACTTC
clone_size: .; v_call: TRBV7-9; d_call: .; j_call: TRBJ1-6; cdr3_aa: CASSYYGTLNSPLHF; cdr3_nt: TGTGCCAGCAGTTACTACGGGACCCTAAATTCACCCCTCCACTTT
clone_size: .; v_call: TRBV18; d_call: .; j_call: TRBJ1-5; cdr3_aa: CASSPSRGGGQPQHF; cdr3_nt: TGTGCCAGCTCACCGTCGAGGGGCGGGGGTCAGCCCCAGCATTTT
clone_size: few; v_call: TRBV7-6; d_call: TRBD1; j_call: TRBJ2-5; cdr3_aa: CASSLPTGGLSETQYF; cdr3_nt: TGTGCCAGCAGCTTACCGACAGGGGGTTTATCGGAGACCCAGTACTTC
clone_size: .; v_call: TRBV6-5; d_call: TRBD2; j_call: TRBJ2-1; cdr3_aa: CASSLLAGDSEQFF; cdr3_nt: TGTGCCAGCAGTCTTTTAGCGGGGGATAGTGAGCAGTTCTTC
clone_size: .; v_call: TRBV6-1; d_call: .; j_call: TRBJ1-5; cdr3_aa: CASSAWANQPQHF; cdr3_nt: TGTGCCAGCAGTGCCTGGGCAAATCAGCCCCAACATTTT
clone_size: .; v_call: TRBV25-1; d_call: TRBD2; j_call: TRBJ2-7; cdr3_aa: CASSVAGKQYF; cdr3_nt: TGTGCCAGCAGTGTAGCGGGGAAGCAGTACTTC
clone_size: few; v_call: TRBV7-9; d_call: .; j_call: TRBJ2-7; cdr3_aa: CASSLMTGRPDEQYF; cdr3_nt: TGTGCCAGCAGCCTAATGACTGGGAGACCGGACGAGCAGTACTTC
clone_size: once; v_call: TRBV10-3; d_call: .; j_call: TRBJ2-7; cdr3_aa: CAISGGAYEQYF; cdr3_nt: TGTGCCATCAGTGGCGGGGCCTACGAGCAGTACTTC
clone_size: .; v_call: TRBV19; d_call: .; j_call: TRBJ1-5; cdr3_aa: CASSIGGREPQHF; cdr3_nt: TGTGCCAGTAGTATAGGAGGGAGGGAGCCCCAGCATTTT
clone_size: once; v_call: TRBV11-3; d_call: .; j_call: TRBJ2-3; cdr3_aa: CASSLGQGPDTQYF; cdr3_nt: TGTGCCAGCAGCTTGGGGCAGGGTCCAGATACGCAGTATTTT
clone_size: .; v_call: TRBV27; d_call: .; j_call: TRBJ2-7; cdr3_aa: CASSSRQRGYEQYF; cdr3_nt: TGTGCCAGCAGTTCCAGACAGAGGGGCTACGAGCAGTACTTC
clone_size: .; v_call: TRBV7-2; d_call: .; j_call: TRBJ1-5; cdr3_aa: CASSPRVSDSNQPQHF; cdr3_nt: TGTGCCAGCAGCCCCAGGGTTTCGGATAGCAATCAGCCCCAGCATTTT
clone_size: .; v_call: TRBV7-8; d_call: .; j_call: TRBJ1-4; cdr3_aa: CASSLRVGEKLFF; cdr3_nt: TGTGCCAGCAGCTTGAGGGTAGGAGAAAAACTGTTTTTT
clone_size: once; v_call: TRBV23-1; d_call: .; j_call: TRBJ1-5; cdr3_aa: CASSQSSGNQPQHF; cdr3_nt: TGCGCCAGCAGTCAATCGAGTGGCAATCAGCCCCAGCATTTT
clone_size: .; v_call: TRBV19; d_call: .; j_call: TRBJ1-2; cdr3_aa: CASREREGYTF; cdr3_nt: TGTGCCAGTAGGGAAAGGGAAGGCTACACCTTC
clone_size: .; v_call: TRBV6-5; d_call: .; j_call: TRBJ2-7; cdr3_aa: CATLTFRPYEQYF; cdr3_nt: TGTGCCACTCTGACTTTCCGTCCCTACGAGCAGTACTTC
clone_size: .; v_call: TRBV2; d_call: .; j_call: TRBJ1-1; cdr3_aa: CASSVIQNTEAFF; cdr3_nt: TGTGCCAGCAGCGTGATACAGAACACTGAAGCTTTCTTT
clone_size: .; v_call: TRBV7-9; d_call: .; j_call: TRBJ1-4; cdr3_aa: CASSLDGGLTNEKLFF; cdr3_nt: TGTGCCAGCAGCTTAGATGGTGGCTTAACTAATGAAAAACTGTTTTTT
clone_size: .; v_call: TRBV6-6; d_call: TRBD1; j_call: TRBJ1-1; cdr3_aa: CAGGQGIMNTEAFF; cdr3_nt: TGTGCCGGGGGACAGGGAATCATGAACACTGAAGCTTTCTTT
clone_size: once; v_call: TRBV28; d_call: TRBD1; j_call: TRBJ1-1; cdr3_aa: CASRPDRALMNTEAFF; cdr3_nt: TGTGCCAGCAGACCGGACAGGGCGCTTATGAACACTGAAGCTTTCTTT
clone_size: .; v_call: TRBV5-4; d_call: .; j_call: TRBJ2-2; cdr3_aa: CASSLAGGKSTGELFF; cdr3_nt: TGTGCCAGCAGCTTGGCGGGGGGCAAGAGCACCGGGGAGCTGTTTTTT
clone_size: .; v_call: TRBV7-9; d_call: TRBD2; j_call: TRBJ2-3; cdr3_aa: CASSSRLAGVTDTQYF; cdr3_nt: TGTGCCAGCAGCTCCCGACTAGCGGGGGTCACAGATACGCAGTATTTT
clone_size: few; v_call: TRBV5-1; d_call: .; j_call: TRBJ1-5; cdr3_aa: CASSVGGMGSQPQHF; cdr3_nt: TGCGCCAGCAGCGTCGGTGGGATGGGGAGCCAGCCCCAGCATTTT
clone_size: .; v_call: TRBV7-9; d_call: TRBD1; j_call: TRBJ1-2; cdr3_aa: CASSALQGATDGYTF; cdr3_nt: TGTGCCAGCAGCGCCTTACAGGGGGCTACGGATGGCTACACCTTC
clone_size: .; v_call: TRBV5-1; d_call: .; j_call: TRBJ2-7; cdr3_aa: CASSLYGAYEQYF; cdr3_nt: TGCGCCAGCAGCTTGTACGGCGCCTACGAGCAGTACTTC
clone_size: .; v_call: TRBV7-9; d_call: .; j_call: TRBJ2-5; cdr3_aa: CASSFRDGYQETQYF; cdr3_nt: TGTGCCAGCAGCTTTCGGGACGGGTACCAAGAGACCCAGTACTTC
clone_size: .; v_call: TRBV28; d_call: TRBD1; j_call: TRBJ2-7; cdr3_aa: CASSFPQGARYEQYF; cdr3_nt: TGTGCCAGCAGTTTCCCACAGGGGGCGAGGTACGAGCAGTACTTC